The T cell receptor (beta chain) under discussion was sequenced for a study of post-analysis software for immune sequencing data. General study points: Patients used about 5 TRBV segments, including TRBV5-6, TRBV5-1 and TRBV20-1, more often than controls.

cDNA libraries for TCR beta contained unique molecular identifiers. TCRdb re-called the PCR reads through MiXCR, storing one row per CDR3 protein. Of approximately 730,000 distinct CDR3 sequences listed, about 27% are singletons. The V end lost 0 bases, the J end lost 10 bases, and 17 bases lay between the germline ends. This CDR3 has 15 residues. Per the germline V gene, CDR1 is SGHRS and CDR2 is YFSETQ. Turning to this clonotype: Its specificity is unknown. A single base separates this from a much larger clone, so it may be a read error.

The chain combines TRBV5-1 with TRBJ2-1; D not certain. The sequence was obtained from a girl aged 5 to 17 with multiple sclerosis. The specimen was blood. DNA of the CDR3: TGCGCCAGCAGCTTGGACTCCCGAAGTTTAGGGGAGCAGTTCTTC. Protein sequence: CASSLDSRSLGEQFF.